One and the same sample provided the 22 T cell receptor beta chains below, sequenced in a study (dated by TCRdb to 2016 to 2017). The library was prepared using RT-PCR. For sequencing, an Illumina MiSeq was employed. TCRdb reprocessed the public reads (quality trimming at Q25 with fastp, clone calling with MiXCR) and kept in-frame beta chains. Entries are consolidated by CDR3 protein sequence, retaining the most common genes and DNA. The sample includes almost 700,000 distinct CDR3 sequences, with more than 13% observed a single time. The ten most abundant clones make up roughly 3.6% of the sample. Source material: memory CD4+ T cells from blood. These receptors all come from a female donor in good health, serving as a healthy control.

The table lists this clonotype with a few counts. The V call is TRBV18, the J call TRBJ2-1; the match to TRBD1 covers 10 bases. Germline V gives CDR1 KGHSH, CDR2 LQKENI. Trimming removed 0 bases from V and 2 bases from J; junction bases left unmatched: 10. The CDR3 contains 19 residues. The CDR3, as DNA: TGTGCCAGCTCACCACCGGGGGACAGGGGTTTTGTACCCTACAATGAGCAGTTCTTC. Translated, it gives CASSPPGDRGFVPYNEQFF.

There are many counts of this clonotype. This rearrangement joins TRBV27 to TRBJ1-1; D is uncertain. Trimming removed 6 bases from V and 5 bases from J, with 13 bases in between. CDR1 is MNHEY and CDR2 is SMNVEV in the germline V gene (reference sequence). CDR3 length: 13 residues. CDR3 nucleotide sequence: TGTGCCAGCAGCATGGACCGATGGACTGAAGCTTTCTTT. Its protein product is CASSMDRWTEAFF.

The CDR3 coding sequence is TGTGCCAGCAGCTTAGGCCAGACTAGCGGTTTTCGCACAGATACGCAGTATTTT. Protein sequence: CASSLGQTSGFRTDTQYF. V usage is TRBV7-8 and J usage is TRBJ2-3, with 9 positions matching TRBD2. This CDR3 has 18 amino acids. Germline V gives CDR1 SGHVS, CDR2 FQNEAQ. Germline trimming cut 1 base from V and 1 base from J; bases unmatched to any gene: 9.

This clonotype has at least ten counts. This chain uses TRBV27 with TRBJ2-1, with 8 bases matching TRBD1. Losses at the gene ends were 5 bases for V and 5 bases for J; bases not matched to a gene: 5. This CDR3 has 14 amino acids. Germline lookup yields CDR1 MNHEY and CDR2 SMNVEV (reference sequence). The CDR3 reads CASSPDRANNEQFF. For the CDR3, the DNA is TGTGCCAGCAGTCCGGACAGGGCCAACAATGAGCAGTTCTTC.

The chain is built from TRBV20-1 and TRBJ1-4; 7 bases agree with TRBD1. Trimming cost V 6 bases and J 0 bases; bases outside gene matches: 10. CDR3 length: 16 amino acids. Germline lookup yields CDR1 DFQATT and CDR2 SNEGSKA (reference sequence). CDR3 DNA sequence: TGCAGTGCCTCTCGGTCAGGGGGAGCAACTAATGAAAAACTGTTTTTT. This encodes CSASRSGGATNEKLFF.

J is TRBJ1-3 and V is TRBV4-1; perhaps TRBD1 as D (5 bases). Germline V gives CDR1 MGHRA, CDR2 YSYEKL. The germline V and J ends were trimmed by 1 base and 0 bases, with 13 bases remaining between them. The CDR3 length is 17 residues. CDR3: CASSQGDRQTSGNTIYF. The CDR3 nucleotides are TGCGCCAGCAGCCAAGGTGACAGACAAACCTCTGGAAACACCATATATTTT.

A few counts support this clonotype. CDR3 sequence reads: CASSLAPQGWSKNIQYF. The CDR3 DNA reads TGTGCCAGCAGCTTAGCCCCACAGGGATGGTCAAAAAACATTCAGTACTTC. This chain uses TRBV13 with TRBJ2-4, with a possible D match to TRBD1 (6 bases). This CDR3 is built from 17 residues. Germline CDR1 PRHDT, CDR2 FYEKMQ (reference sequence). With 1 base removed from V and 4 bases from J, the gap between germline ends came to 17 bases.

The chain joins TRBV5-4 to TRBJ2-2; 7 bases line up with TRBD2. V shed 5 bases, J shed 3 bases, and the junction held 10 bases outside the gene matches. The germline V gene encodes CDR1 SGHNT and CDR2 YYREEE (reference sequence). CDR3 length: 16 residues. This CDR3 reads CASRDAGTTHTGELFF. CDR3 DNA: TGTGCCAGCAGGGACGCCGGGACTACACACACCGGGGAGCTGTTTTTT. The variable domain in full, completed from reference TRBV5-4 and TRBJ2-2, reads ETGVTQSPTHLIKTRGQQVTLRCSSQSGHNTVSWYQQALGQGPQFIFQYYREEENGRGNFPPRFSGLQFPNYSSELNVNALELDDSALYLCASRDAGTTHTGELFFGEGSRLTVL.

The genes are TRBV4-3 and TRBJ1-2; 10 bases are a match to TRBD1. Germline V CDR1 and CDR2: LGHNA, YSLEER. The trim removed 0 bases at V and 4 bases at J, leaving 14 bases unmatched. The CDR3 has 19 amino acids. Written as DNA, the CDR3 is TGCGCCAGCAGCCAAGATCCGGGGGGGGACAGGGGATTACTCTATGGCTACACCTTC. Translating it yields CASSQDPGGDRGLLYGYTF.

This clonotype was seen repeatedly, ten times or more. The chain couples TRBV5-5 to TRBJ2-6, with D perhaps matching TRBD1 (7 bases). The germline V and J ends were trimmed by 4 bases and 2 bases, with 16 bases remaining between them. The CDR3 covers 17 residues. Germline V lookup: CDR1 SGHKS, CDR2 YYEKEE (reference sequence). The CDR3 nucleotides read TGTGCCAGCAGCCTGCCAGGGGGGATACCTGGGGCCAACGTCCTGACTTTC. Protein product: CASSLPGGIPGANVLTF.

This clonotype appeared a few times. The V and J genes are TRBV7-2 and TRBJ2-2; the D is unclear. Germline lookup yields CDR1 SGHTA and CDR2 FQGNSA. The CDR3 is made up of 15 amino acids. Trimming took off 3 bases at V and 6 bases at J, with 14 bases between the two ends. CDR3 loop: CASSLDRIVAGELFF. Here the CDR3 DNA reads TGTGCCAGCAGCTTGGACCGTATCGTCGCCGGGGAGCTGTTTTTT.

This clonotype came up a few times. The rearrangement joins TRBV18 to TRBJ2-4; 7 bases are a match to TRBD1. Germline assignment: CDR1 KGHSH and CDR2 LQKENI. Trimming took 3 bases from V and 5 from J; bases not matched to a gene: 10. The CDR3 is 16 residues long. The CDR3 loop is CASSPRAGTDQNIQYF. CDR3 DNA: TGTGCCAGCTCACCCCGGGCCGGGACAGATCAAAACATTCAGTACTTC. The whole variable domain, filled in from reference TRBV18 and TRBJ2-4, reads NAGVMQNPRHLVRRRGQEARLRCSPMKGHSHVYWYRQLPEEGLKFMVYLQKENIIDESGMPKERFSAEFPKEGPSILRIQQVVRGDSAAYFCASSPRAGTDQNIQYFGAGTRLSVL.

This clonotype was seen ten or more times. The chain joins TRBV29-1 to TRBJ1-1; D remains unclear. V gave up 4 bases and J gave up 0 bases, with 9 bases separating them. Germline assignment: CDR1 SQVTM and CDR2 ANQGSEA. The CDR3 spans 13 residues. The CDR3 sequence: CSVVRVVNTEAFF. CDR3 sequence (DNA): TGCAGCGTTGTGAGGGTTGTGAACACTGAAGCTTTCTTT.

The chain joins TRBV18 to TRBJ1-4, with D uncertain. Trimming left V 2 bases short and J 4 bases short, with 5 bases between. Germline V lookup: CDR1 KGHSH, CDR2 LQKENI. The CDR3 covers 13 residues. The CDR3 DNA sequence: TGTGCCAGCTCACCAACGGATAATGAAAAACTGTTTTTT. Residues: CASSPTDNEKLFF. Drawing the rest from reference TRBV18 and TRBJ1-4, the complete variable domain is NAGVMQNPRHLVRRRGQEARLRCSPMKGHSHVYWYRQLPEEGLKFMVYLQKENIIDESGMPKERFSAEFPKEGPSILRIQQVVRGDSAAYFCASSPTDNEKLFFGSGTQLSVL.

This clonotype has ten or more counts. The chain carries TRBV18 and TRBJ2-7, with D unresolved. CDR3 size: 11 residues. Germline V CDR1 and CDR2: KGHSH, LQKENI. V lost 8 bases, J lost 3 bases, and 8 bases lay in between. In DNA, the CDR3 is TGTGCCAGCAGCCCGGACTACGAGCAGTACTTC. Protein sequence: CASSPDYEQYF.

This clonotype showed up many times. The genes are TRBV6-5 and TRBJ2-1; 10 bases match TRBD2. CDR1 and CDR2 (germline): MNHEY, SVGAGI. This CDR3 is built from 18 residues. V was pared by 6 bases and J by 0 bases, with 11 bases of the junction left unmatched. This chain's CDR3 is CASRPRLAGGPSYNEQFF. The CDR3 region has the DNA TGTGCCAGCAGACCCCGTTTAGCGGGAGGCCCCTCCTACAATGAGCAGTTCTTC.

The chain links TRBV5-1 to TRBJ2-1; no definite D call. The CDR3 is 15 amino acids. The V gene's germline CDR1 is SGHRS and CDR2 YFSETQ. The V and J ends lost 3 bases and 3 bases respectively, with 13 bases between them. The CDR3 here is CASSSSEDGYNEQFF. CDR3 coding DNA: TGCGCCAGCAGCTCGAGCGAGGACGGCTACAATGAGCAGTTCTTC. Looking up the rest from reference TRBV5-1 and TRBJ2-1 gives the full variable domain: KAGVTQTPRYLIKTRGQQVTLSCSPISGHRSVSWYQQTPGQGLQFLFEYFSETQRNKGNFPGRFSGRQFSNSRSEMNVSTLELGDSALYLCASSSSEDGYNEQFFGPGTRLTVL.

This clonotype was counted once. The J gene is TRBJ2-3, the V gene TRBV12-3 or TRBV12-4, with 11 nucleotides matching TRBD2. V lost 2 bases and J lost 5; bases outside the gene matches: 3. This CDR3 is built from 15 residues. The CDR3 DNA is TGTGCCAGCAGTTTATGGCTAGCGGGGGGAGATACGCAGTATTTT. The encoded protein is CASSLWLAGGDTQYF.

This clonotype has a count of ten or more. The rearrangement joins TRBV20-1 to TRBJ2-5; D is unresolved. Germline V gene sequence: CDR1 DFQATT, CDR2 SNEGSKA (reference sequence). The length of the CDR3 is 13 residues. Trimming removed 7 bases from V and 4 bases from J, with 16 bases in between. The CDR3 protein is CSGKGEAGETQYF. CDR3 DNA: TGCAGTGGGAAAGGCGAGGCAGGAGAGACCCAGTACTTC.

This clonotype was recorded at least ten times. DNA for the CDR3: TGTGCCAGCAGCATCGGGTACGAGCAGTACTTC. It codes for CASSIGYEQYF. The chain joins TRBV12-3 or TRBV12-4 to TRBJ2-7; no reliable D call. The V end was cut by 6 bases, the J end by 4 bases, with 7 bases between. There are 11 residues in the CDR3.

The rearrangement joins TRBV5-1 to TRBJ1-2; possible D gene TRBD1, 6 bases. The CDR3 consists of 14 residues. Trimming removed 4 bases from V and 8 bases from J, with 18 bases in between. Germline values: CDR1 SGHRS, CDR2 YFSETQ. For the CDR3, the DNA is TGCGCCAGCAGCCCCAAGACAGGAATGTACGGCTACACCTTC. Its translation: CASSPKTGMYGYTF.

The V and J genes are TRBV27 and TRBJ2-1, with TRBD2 matching over 10 bases. CDR3 length: 16 residues. V lost 5 bases to trimming and J lost 6 bases; unmatched junction nucleotides: 10. Germline-derived CDR1 and CDR2 are MNHEY and SMNVEV (reference sequence). CDR3 in DNA: TGTGCCAGCAGTCCTCAGGTAGCGGGAGGTCGCAATGAGCAGTTCTTC. Protein product: CASSPQVAGGRNEQFF.